The clone carrying this T cell receptor (beta chain) was seen only a few times. The antigen is unknown. The CDR3 sequence is 15 residues long. Germline V gives CDR1 MNHEY, CDR2 SVGAGI. The germline V and J ends were trimmed by 5 bases and 8 bases, with 18 bases remaining between them. RNA transcripts provided the template for amplifying TCR beta CDR3 regions. First-round RT-PCR used HTBI primers; second-round multiplex PCR followed. Each CDR3 protein is one row after TCRdb ran MiXCR on the multiplex PCR reads. The sample lists around 590,000 distinct CDR3 sequences, under 45% occurring once. These data originate in a study of Graves' ophthalmopathy and Graves' hyperthyroidism. The evidence that diagnosis relied on was clinical symptoms, serum thyroxine, TRAb, thyroid ultrasound and orbital computed tomography. Overall study findings and caveats: The majority of expanded thyroid clonotypes above 0.001 frequency also occurred in blood. For separating ophthalmopathy from stable hyperthyroidism, a 13-signature model gave about 90% sensitivity and 80% to 84% specificity.

This clonotype was sampled from an adult man with Graves' hyperthyroidism. The chain uses TRBV6-5 and TRBJ1-4, with D unclear. The source material was peripheral blood or thyroid tissue (not recorded which). The CDR3 loop is CASSGLTRREEKLFF. CDR3 DNA sequence: TGTGCCAGCAGTGGGCTGACCCGGAGGGAGGAAAAACTGTTTTTT.